This TCR beta chain was sequenced during a study of tumor and adjacent non-tumor tissue in lung cancer. The wider study: The patients, 9 to 11 men and a few women, were roughly 30 to 80 with stage I to III disease.

This clonotype was seen repeatedly, ten times or more. The antigen remains unidentified. The CDR3 is made up of 15 amino acids. Trimming left V 8 bases short and J 3 bases short, with 19 bases between. CDR1 is MNHNS, CDR2 SASEGT, per germline. RNA was extracted from bulk tissue without any cell sorting. Distant lung tissue was collected more than 3 cm away from the tumor edge. Three rounds of nested PCR, following a modified ARM-PCR protocol, produced the TCRbeta library. Each CDR3 protein gets one entry after TCRdb re-called the multiplex PCR reads with MiXCR. The table has some 99,000 distinct CDR3 sequences, 60% to 70% seen once; the top ten hold about 20%. Regarding the study as a whole: Tumor TCR diversity, when higher, was linked to shorter survival. Tumor tissue had significantly higher TCR diversity than normal lung. Top 100 clones took a larger repertoire share in normal lung.

The sequencing sample was made of distant non-tumor lung tissue. V gene TRBV6-1 combines with J gene TRBJ1-1, with D uncertain. The receptor was derived from a man aged 55 to 70 with non-small cell lung cancer. The chain's CDR3 is CASRIRAGLHTEAFF. As DNA, the CDR3 is TGTGCCAGCCGCATAAGGGCGGGATTACACACTGAAGCTTTCTTT.